Below, 19 T cell receptor beta chains from the same sample are listed, as sequenced in a study of blood T cell repertoires in COVID-19. Data came from immunoSEQ multiplex PCR; TCRdb stores just in-frame clones and leaves some out. The sample lists some 93,000 clones, roughly 87% seen once, with around 4.1% in the top ten. The sequencing sample was made of peripheral blood. These receptors originate from a man aged 60 to 69 with acute or convalescent COVID-19.

The V gene is TRBV5-4, the J gene TRBJ1-2; D remains unclear. The CDR3 is made up of 14 amino acids. Per the germline V gene, CDR1 is SGHNT and CDR2 is YYREEE (reference sequence). V shed 4 bases and J shed 0 bases, with 10 bases lying between them. Here the CDR3 reads CASSRGGTNYGYTF. The CDR3 DNA reads as TGTGCCAGCAGCCGCGGAGGAACTAACTATGGCTACACCTTC.

The chain employs TRBV6-6 and TRBJ2-1; tentative D call: TRBD1 (6 bases). CDR1 is MNHNY and CDR2 is SVGAGI in the germline V gene (reference sequence). With 10 bases removed from V and 8 bases from J, the gap between germline ends came to 24 bases. The CDR3 length is 15 residues. CDR3 sequence: CATASLRGQRDEQFF. In DNA form, the CDR3 reads TGTGCCACCGCCTCCCTCAGGGGCCAGCGTGATGAGCAGTTCTTC.

This clone was detected only once. The chain couples TRBV3-1 (or the pseudogene TRBV3-2) to TRBJ2-5; TRBD1 might be the D (5 bases). The CDR3 has 15 amino acids. CDR1 and CDR2 from the germline V gene are LGHDT and YNNKEL (reference sequence). Trimming left V 4 bases short and J 4 bases short, with 16 bases between. CDR3 bases: TGTGCCAGCAGCCCCGACCCAGGGTTGGCAGAGACCCAGTACTTC. Its protein is CASSPDPGLAETQYF.

This clone has just a few counts. This chain joins TRBV5-4 and TRBJ1-2; no clear D gene. With 0 bases removed from V and 4 bases from J, the gap between germline ends came to 4 bases. The CDR3 has 12 residues. CDR1 and CDR2 (germline): SGHNT, YYREEE (reference sequence). CDR3 loop: CASSLESYGYTF. CDR3 coding DNA: TGTGCCAGCAGCTTGGAGAGCTATGGCTACACCTTC.

This chain uses TRBV24-1 with TRBJ2-1; TRBD2 matches at 10 bases. Germline V CDR1 and CDR2: KGHDR, SFDVKD. The CDR3 totals 15 residues. V was pared by 6 bases and J by 3 bases, with 4 bases of the junction left unmatched. The CDR3 DNA follows: TGTGCCACCAGTCCCAGCGGGAGGGGCTACAATGAGCAGTTCTTC. Translated, it gives CATSPSGRGYNEQFF.

The chain recombines TRBV29-1 with TRBJ1-3; D might be TRBD1 (5 bases). This CDR3 has 13 amino acids. Germline lookup yields CDR1 SQVTM and CDR2 ANQGSEA. Trimming pared 7 bases from V and 4 bases from J, leaving 14 bases between. The CDR3 DNA reads as TGCAGCGCCCGAAGGGGAGGAGGAAACACCATATATTTT. As protein: CSARRGGGNTIYF.

The chain recombines TRBV20-1 with TRBJ2-5, with D possibly being TRBD1 (5 bases). Germline V CDR1 and CDR2: DFQATT, SNEGSKA (reference sequence). Trimming shortened V by 3 bases and J by 2 bases, and 13 bases separated the two germline ends. The CDR3 extends over 14 amino acids. The CDR3 region has the DNA TGCAGTGCTAGTGGCGCGGCAGGGCAAGAGACCCAGTACTTC. As protein: CSASGAAGQETQYF.

CDR3 sequence reads: CSAGAMETQYF. The CDR3 nucleotides read TGCAGTGCTGGGGCCATGGAGACCCAGTACTTC. J is TRBJ2-5 and V is TRBV20-1, with a weak D call TRBD1 (5 bases). The CDR3 is 11 residues long. Germline CDR1 is DFQATT and CDR2 is SNEGSKA (reference sequence). The V end was cut by 5 bases, the J end by 5 bases, with 9 bases between.

The rearrangement links TRBV5-5 to TRBJ2-3; TRBD2 agrees at 7 bases. The ends lost 5 bases at V and 0 bases at J; junction bases unmatched: 18. There are 19 residues in the CDR3. Germline-derived CDR1 and CDR2 are SGHKS and YYEKEE (reference sequence). CDR3 coding DNA: TGTGCCAGCAGTCAAACCCCCGGGACTACGAACCCTAGCACAGATACGCAGTATTTT. Amino acids: CASSQTPGTTNPSTDTQYF. The full variable domain, completed using reference TRBV5-5 and TRBJ2-3, is DAGVTQSPTHLIKTRGQQVTLRCSPISGHKSVSWYQQVLGQGPQFIFQYYEKEERGRGNFPDRFSARQFPNYSSELNVNALLLGDSALYLCASSQTPGTTNPSTDTQYFGPGTRLTVL.

V and J are TRBV6-5 and TRBJ1-2; D is perhaps TRBD1 (6 bases). Germline CDR1 and CDR2: MNHEY and SVGAGI. CDR3 length equals 15 residues. V gave up 2 bases and J gave up 3 bases, with 13 bases separating them. The CDR3 protein is CASSYRGGVDYGYTF. Here the CDR3 DNA reads TGTGCCAGCAGTTACCGTGGGGGCGTTGACTATGGCTACACCTTC.

The rearrangement links TRBV6-1 to TRBJ1-2, with D unresolved. V lost 2 bases and J 3 bases, leaving 16 bases between the germline ends. The CDR3 contains 16 residues. CDR1 and CDR2 (germline): MNHNS, SASEGT. DNA of the CDR3: TGTGCCAGCAGTGAAAATTTTGGAGGGAATGACTATGGCTACACCTTC. It codes for CASSENFGGNDYGYTF.

The chain recombines TRBV15 with TRBJ2-2; 8 nucleotides agree with TRBD1. The germline V gene encodes CDR1 LNHNV and CDR2 YYDKDF (reference sequence). CDR3 size: 15 residues. Germline trimming cut 4 bases from V and 6 bases from J; bases unmatched to any gene: 7. In DNA, the CDR3 is TGTGCCACCAGCACCCCGGACAGGGTGGCCGGGGAGCTGTTTTTT. It codes for CATSTPDRVAGELFF.

This sequence joins TRBV9 and TRBJ2-7; 7 bases are a match to TRBD1. CDR3 length equals 14 residues. V lost 5 bases, J lost 0 bases, and 5 bases stayed unmatched. CDR1 is SGDLS, CDR2 YYNGEE, per germline. This chain's CDR3 is CASSRGQASYEQYF. The CDR3 nucleotides are TGTGCCAGCAGTAGGGGGCAGGCCTCCTACGAGCAGTACTTC.

The chain is built from TRBV3-1 (or the pseudogene TRBV3-2) and TRBJ2-2, with TRBD2 identical over 11 bases. The V and J ends lost 3 bases and 2 bases, in that order; junction bases with no gene match: 5. The CDR3 covers 17 residues. Germline V gene data show CDR1 as LGHDT and CDR2 as YNNKEL (reference sequence). The CDR3 here is CASSHTTSGVNTGELFF. CDR3 nucleotide sequence: TGTGCCAGCAGCCATACGACTAGCGGGGTAAACACCGGGGAGCTGTTTTTT.

V and J are TRBV6-6 and TRBJ1-6; possibly TRBD1 for D (5 bases). The germline V gene has CDR1 MNHNY and CDR2 SVGAGI (reference sequence). The CDR3 loop spans 16 amino acids. Trimming left V 1 base short and J 5 bases short, with 12 bases between. CDR3 protein: CASSYFQGLDNSPLHF. The DNA of the CDR3 is TGTGCCAGCAGTTACTTTCAGGGTCTGGATAATTCACCCCTCCACTTT.

The V call is TRBV7-2, the J call TRBJ1-2, with 8 positions matching TRBD1. Germline V CDR1 and CDR2: SGHTA, FQGNSA. Losses at the gene ends were 5 bases for V and 0 bases for J; bases not matched to a gene: 2. The CDR3 extends over 14 amino acids. The CDR3 DNA reads TGTGCCAGCAGCCCGGGACAGGCTAACTATGGCTACACCTTC. It yields the protein CASSPGQANYGYTF.

The chain couples TRBV27 to TRBJ1-1, with TRBD1 matching 11 bases. Germline V gene data show CDR1 as MNHEY and CDR2 as SMNVEV (reference sequence). This CDR3 is 16 amino acids long. J gave up 1 base and V 4 bases, and 5 bases lay outside the gene matches. The CDR3 sequence is CASSSGQGGRNTEAFF. The CDR3, as DNA: TGTGCCAGCAGTTCGGGACAGGGGGGAAGGAACACTGAAGCTTTCTTT.

The chain joins TRBV12-3 or TRBV12-4 to TRBJ2-1; 8 bases fit TRBD2. CDR3 length: 13 residues. After removal of 6 bases from V and 9 bases from J, the junction contained 7 bases not matched to a gene. The CDR3: CASRSPGGSEQFF. CDR3 DNA: TGTGCCAGCAGGTCTCCGGGAGGGAGTGAGCAGTTCTTC.

The chain couples TRBV4-2 to TRBJ2-7, with D possibly matching TRBD2 (5 bases). CDR3 length: 14 amino acids. Trimming left V 0 bases short and J 6 bases short, with 12 bases between. From germline, CDR1 is LGHNA and CDR2 YNFKEQ. As DNA, the CDR3 is TGTGCCAGCAGCCAAGATGGAGGCGAAGGCGAGCAGTACTTC. As protein: CASSQDGGEGEQYF.